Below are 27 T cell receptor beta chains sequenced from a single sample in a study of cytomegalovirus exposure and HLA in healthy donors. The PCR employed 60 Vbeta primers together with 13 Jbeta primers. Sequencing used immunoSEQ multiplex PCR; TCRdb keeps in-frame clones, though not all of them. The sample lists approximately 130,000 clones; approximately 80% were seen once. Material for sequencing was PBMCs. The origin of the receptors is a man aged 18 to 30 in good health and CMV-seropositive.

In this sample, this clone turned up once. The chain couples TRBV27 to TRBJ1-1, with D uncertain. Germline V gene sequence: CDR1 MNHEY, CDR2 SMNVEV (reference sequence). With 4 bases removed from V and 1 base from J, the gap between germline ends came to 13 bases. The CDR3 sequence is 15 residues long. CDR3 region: CASSWSRTRNTEAFF. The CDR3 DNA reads TGTGCCAGCAGTTGGTCCCGTACTCGGAACACTGAAGCTTTCTTT.

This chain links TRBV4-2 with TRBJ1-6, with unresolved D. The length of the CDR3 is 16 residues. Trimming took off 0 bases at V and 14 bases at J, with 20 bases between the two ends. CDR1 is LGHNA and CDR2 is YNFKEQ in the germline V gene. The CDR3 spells CASSQESGGYPSTLHF. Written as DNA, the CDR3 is TGTGCCAGCAGCCAAGAATCAGGAGGCTACCCCTCGACCCTCCACTTT.

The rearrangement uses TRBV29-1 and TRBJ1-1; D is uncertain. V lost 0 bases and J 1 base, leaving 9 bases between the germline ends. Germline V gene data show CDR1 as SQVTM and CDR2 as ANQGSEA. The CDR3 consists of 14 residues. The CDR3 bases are TGCAGCGTTGAAGAACCCGCGGGGAACACTGAAGCTTTCTTT. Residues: CSVEEPAGNTEAFF.

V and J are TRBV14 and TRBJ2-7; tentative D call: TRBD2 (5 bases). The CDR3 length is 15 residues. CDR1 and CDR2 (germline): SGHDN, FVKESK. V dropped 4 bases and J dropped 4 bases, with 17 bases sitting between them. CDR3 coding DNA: TGTGCCAGCAGCCTCTCGGTTGCGGGTCTATACGAGCAGTACTTC. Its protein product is CASSLSVAGLYEQYF.

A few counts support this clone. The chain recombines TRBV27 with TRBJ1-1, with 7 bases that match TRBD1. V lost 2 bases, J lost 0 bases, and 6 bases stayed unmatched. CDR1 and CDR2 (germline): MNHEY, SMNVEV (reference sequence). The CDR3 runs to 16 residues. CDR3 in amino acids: CASSLRQGLVNTEAFF. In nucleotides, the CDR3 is TGTGCCAGCAGTTTAAGACAGGGATTGGTGAACACTGAAGCTTTCTTT.

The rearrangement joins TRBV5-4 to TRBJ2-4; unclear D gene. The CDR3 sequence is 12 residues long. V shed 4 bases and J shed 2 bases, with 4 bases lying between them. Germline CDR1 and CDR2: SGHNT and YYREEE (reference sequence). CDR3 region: CASSPSKNIQYF. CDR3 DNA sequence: TGTGCCAGCAGCCCCTCCAAAAACATTCAGTACTTC.

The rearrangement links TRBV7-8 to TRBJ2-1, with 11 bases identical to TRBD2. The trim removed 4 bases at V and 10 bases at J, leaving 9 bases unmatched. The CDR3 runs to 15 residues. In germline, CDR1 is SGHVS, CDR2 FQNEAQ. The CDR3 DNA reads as TGTGCCAGCAGCTCGGAGGGACTAGCGGCCCTCGAGCAGTTCTTC. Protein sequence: CASSSEGLAALEQFF.

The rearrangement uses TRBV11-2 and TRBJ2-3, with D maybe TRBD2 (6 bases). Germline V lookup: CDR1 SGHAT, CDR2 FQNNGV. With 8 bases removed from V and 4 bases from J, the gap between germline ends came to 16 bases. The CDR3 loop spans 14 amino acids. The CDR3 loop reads CASGRVGGADTQYF. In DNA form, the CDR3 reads TGTGCCAGCGGAAGGGTGGGGGGAGCAGATACGCAGTATTTT. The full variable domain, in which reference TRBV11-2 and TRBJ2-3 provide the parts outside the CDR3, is EAGVAQSPRYKIIEKRQSVAFWCNPISGHATLYWYQQILGQGPKLLIQFQNNGVVDDSQLPKDRFSAERLKGVDSTLKIQPAKLEDSAVYLCASGRVGGADTQYFGPGTRLTVL.

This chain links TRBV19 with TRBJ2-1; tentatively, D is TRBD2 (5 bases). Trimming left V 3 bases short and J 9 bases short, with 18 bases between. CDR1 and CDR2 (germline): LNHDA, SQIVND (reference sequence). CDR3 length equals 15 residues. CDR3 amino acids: CASSMPLAGRSEQFF. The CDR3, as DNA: TGTGCCAGTAGTATGCCCCTAGCAGGTAGGAGTGAGCAGTTCTTC.

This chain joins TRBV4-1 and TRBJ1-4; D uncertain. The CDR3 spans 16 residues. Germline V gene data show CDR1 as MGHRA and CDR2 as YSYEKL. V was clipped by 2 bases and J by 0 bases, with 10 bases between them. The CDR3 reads CASSQPGSATNEKLFF. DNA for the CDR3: TGCGCCAGCAGCCAACCTGGTAGTGCAACTAATGAAAAACTGTTTTTT.

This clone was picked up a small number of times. The CDR3 here is CASARGLNTEAFF. Written as DNA, the CDR3 is TGTGCCAGCGCCAGGGGGCTGAACACTGAAGCTTTCTTT. V is TRBV28 and J is TRBJ1-1; 8 bases match TRBD1. The V gene end was trimmed by 8 bases and the J gene end by 0 bases; junction bases not matched to a gene: 2. Germline CDR1 and CDR2: MDHEN and SYDVKM. The CDR3 has 13 residues.

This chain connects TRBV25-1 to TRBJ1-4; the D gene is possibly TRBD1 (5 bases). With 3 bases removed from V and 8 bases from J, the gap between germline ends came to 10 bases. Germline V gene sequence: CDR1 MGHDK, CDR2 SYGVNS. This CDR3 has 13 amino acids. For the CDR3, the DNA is TGTGCCAGCAGTGAGGGGAGGGGAGAAAAACTGTTTTTT. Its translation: CASSEGRGEKLFF.

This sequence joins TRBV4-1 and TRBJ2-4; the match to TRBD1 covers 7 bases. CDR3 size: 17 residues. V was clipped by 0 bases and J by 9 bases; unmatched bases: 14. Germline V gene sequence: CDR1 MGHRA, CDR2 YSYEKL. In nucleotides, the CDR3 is TGCGCCAGCAGCCAAGACTTGGACAGGCTGAGCACGGGCATTCAGTACTTC. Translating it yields CASSQDLDRLSTGIQYF.

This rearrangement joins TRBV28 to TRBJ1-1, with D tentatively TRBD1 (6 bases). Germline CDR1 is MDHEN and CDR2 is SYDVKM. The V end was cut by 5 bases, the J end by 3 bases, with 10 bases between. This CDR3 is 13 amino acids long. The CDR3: CASSPRGYTEAFF. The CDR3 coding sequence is TGTGCCAGCAGTCCCAGGGGTTACACTGAAGCTTTCTTT.

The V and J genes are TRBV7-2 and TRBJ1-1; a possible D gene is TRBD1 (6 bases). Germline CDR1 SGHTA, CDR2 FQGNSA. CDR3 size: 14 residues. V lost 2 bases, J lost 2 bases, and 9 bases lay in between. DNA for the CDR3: TGTGCCAGCAGCTTACAGGGGCGAAACACTGAAGCTTTCTTT. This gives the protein CASSLQGRNTEAFF.

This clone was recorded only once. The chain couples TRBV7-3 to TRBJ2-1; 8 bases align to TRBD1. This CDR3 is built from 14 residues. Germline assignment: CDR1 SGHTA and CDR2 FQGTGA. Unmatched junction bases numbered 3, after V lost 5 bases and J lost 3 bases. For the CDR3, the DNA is TGTGCCAGCAGCCCTACAGGGGGCTACAATGAGCAGTTCTTC. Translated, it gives CASSPTGGYNEQFF.

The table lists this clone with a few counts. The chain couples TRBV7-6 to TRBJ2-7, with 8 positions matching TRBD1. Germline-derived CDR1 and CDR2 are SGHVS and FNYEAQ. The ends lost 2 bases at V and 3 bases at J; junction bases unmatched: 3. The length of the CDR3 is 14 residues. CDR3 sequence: CASSLYRGDYEQYF. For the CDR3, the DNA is TGTGCCAGCAGCTTATACAGGGGGGACTACGAGCAGTACTTC.

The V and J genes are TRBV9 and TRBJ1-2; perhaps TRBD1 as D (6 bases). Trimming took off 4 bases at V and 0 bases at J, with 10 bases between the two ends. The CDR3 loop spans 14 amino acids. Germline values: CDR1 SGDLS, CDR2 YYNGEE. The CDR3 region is CASSPGDTNYGYTF. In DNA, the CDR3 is TGTGCCAGCAGCCCAGGGGACACTAACTATGGCTACACCTTC. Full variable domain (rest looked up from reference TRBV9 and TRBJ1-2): DSGVTQTPKHLITATGQRVTLRCSPRSGDLSVYWYQQSLDQGLQFLIQYYNGEERAKGNILERFSAQQFPDLHSELNLSSLELGDSALYFCASSPGDTNYGYTFGSGTRLTVV.

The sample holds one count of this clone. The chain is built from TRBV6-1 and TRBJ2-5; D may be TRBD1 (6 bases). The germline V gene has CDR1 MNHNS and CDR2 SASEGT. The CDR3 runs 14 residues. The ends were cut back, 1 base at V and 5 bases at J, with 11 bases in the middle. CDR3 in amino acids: CASSEDWTAETQYF. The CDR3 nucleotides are TGTGCCAGCAGTGAAGATTGGACAGCCGAGACCCAGTACTTC.

The CDR3 reads CASSFLSVGGSTGELFF. DNA of the CDR3: TGTGCCAGCAGTTTTCTTTCTGTGGGGGGATCCACCGGGGAGCTGTTTTTT. The V and J genes are TRBV27 and TRBJ2-2; possibly TRBD2 for D (6 bases). The CDR3 length is 17 residues. V lost 3 bases to trimming and J lost 4 bases, with 18 bases between them. Germline V gives CDR1 MNHEY, CDR2 SMNVEV (reference sequence).

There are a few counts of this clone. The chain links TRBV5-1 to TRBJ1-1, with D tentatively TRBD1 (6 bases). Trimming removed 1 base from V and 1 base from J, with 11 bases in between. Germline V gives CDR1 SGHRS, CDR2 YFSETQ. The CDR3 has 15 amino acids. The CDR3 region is CASSLTGLQNTEAFF. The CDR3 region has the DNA TGCGCCAGCAGCTTGACAGGGTTACAGAACACTGAAGCTTTCTTT.

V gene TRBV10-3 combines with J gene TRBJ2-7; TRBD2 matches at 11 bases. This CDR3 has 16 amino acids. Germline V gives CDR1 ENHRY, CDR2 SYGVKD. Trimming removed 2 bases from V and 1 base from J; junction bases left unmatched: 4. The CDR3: CAISEPRLAGSYEQYF. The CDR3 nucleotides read TGTGCCATCAGTGAGCCCCGACTAGCGGGATCCTACGAGCAGTACTTC.

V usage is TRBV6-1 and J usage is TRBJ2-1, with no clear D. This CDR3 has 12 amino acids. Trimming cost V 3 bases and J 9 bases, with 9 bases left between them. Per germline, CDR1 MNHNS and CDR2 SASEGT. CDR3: CASSELRGEQFF. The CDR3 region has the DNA TGTGCCAGCAGTGAGCTCAGAGGTGAGCAGTTCTTC.

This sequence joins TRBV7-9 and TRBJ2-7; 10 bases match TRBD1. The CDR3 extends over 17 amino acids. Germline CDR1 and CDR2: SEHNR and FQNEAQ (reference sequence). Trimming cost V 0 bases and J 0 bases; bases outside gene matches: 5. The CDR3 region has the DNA TGTGCCAGCAGCTTAGCCTTAGGACAGGGGGTCTCCTACGAGCAGTACTTC. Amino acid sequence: CASSLALGQGVSYEQYF.

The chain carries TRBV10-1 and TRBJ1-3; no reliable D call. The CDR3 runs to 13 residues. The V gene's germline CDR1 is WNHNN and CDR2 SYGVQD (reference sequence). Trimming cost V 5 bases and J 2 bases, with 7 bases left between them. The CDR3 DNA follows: TGCGCCAGCAGTCCTCGTCCTGGAAACACCATATATTTT. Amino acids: CASSPRPGNTIYF.

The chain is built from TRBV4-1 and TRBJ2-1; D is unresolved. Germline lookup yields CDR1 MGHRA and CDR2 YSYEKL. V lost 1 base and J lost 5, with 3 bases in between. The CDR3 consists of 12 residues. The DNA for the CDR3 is TGCGCCAGCAGCCAAGCTGACAATGAGCAGTTCTTC. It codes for CASSQADNEQFF.

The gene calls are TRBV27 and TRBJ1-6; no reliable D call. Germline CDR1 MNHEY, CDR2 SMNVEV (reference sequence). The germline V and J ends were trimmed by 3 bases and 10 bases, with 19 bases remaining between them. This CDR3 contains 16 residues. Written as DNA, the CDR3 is TGTGCCAGCAGTTTGCTCTCTGTGGAGGGCGGCTCACCCCTCCACTTT. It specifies CASSLLSVEGGSPLHF.